This TCR beta chain came from a study of blood T cells in healthy people across ages. CDR3 length: 12 residues. The V gene's germline CDR1 is MGHDK and CDR2 SYGVNS. V lost 3 bases to trimming and J lost 3 bases, with 6 bases between them. Primed by a sample-barcoded 5' primer and a J-beta primer mix, a second PCR proceeded for 7 to 11 cycles. Each single sample gave us at least 2.5 million CDR3-containing paired-end reads. TCRdb re-called the 5' RACE reads through MiXCR, storing one row per CDR3 protein. Of 1.5 million to 2 million distinct CDR3 sequences in the sample, about two fifths are singletons; the top ten hold around 23%.

The receptor comes from a human donor in good health. This chain connects TRBV25-1 to TRBJ2-7; D unresolved. Source material: blood. This CDR3 is CASSETDYEQYF. CDR3 DNA: TGTGCCAGCAGTGAGACCGACTACGAGCAGTACTTC.